The rows below give T cell receptor beta chains drawn from one sample of a study of T cell changes during pregnancy in multiple sclerosis. The protocol was immunoSEQ multiplex PCR, while the TCRdb copy is restricted to in-frame clones and leaves out a portion. The sample includes over 85,000 clones, under 95% of them seen just once. The sequenced sample was peripheral blood, obtained in the first trimester of pregnancy. These receptors came from a female donor in good health, enrolled as a control in a pregnancy study. The CDR3 runs from the conserved cysteine through the conserved F or W. D genes are given only for firm matches.

V: TRBV7-7
D: .
J: TRBJ2-2
CDR3: CASRRSTGELFF
DNA: TGTGCCAGCCGGCGGAGCACCGGGGAGCTGTTTTTT

V: TRBV6-1
D: .
J: TRBJ1-4
CDR3: CASIEAGVGNEKLFF
DNA: TGTGCCAGCATCGAGGCGGGAGTGGGTAATGAAAAACTGTTTTTT

V: TRBV7-8
D: TRBD1
J: TRBJ1-3
CDR3: CASSPGTGRENTIYF
DNA: TGTGCCAGCAGCCCCGGGACAGGGCGCGAAAACACCATATATTTT

V: TRBV10-3
D: TRBD2
J: TRBJ2-3
CDR3: CAISERELAGSDTQYF
DNA: TGTGCCATCAGTGAGAGGGAACTAGCGGGGTCAGATACGCAGTATTTT

V: TRBV7-3
D: .
J: TRBJ2-5
CDR3: CASTPRGGQETQYF
DNA: TGTGCCAGCACTCCCAGAGGAGGACAAGAGACCCAGTACTTC

V: TRBV9
D: TRBD1
J: TRBJ1-4
CDR3: CASSGRDRATNEKLFF
DNA: TGTGCCAGCAGCGGGCGGGACAGGGCAACTAATGAAAAACTGTTTTTT

V: TRBV5-4
D: .
J: TRBJ2-3
CDR3: CASSFGLGAGADTQYF
DNA: TGTGCCAGCAGCTTTGGTCTGGGGGCGGGAGCAGATACGCAGTATTTT

V: TRBV2
D: .
J: TRBJ2-5
CDR3: CASLGGSQETQYF
DNA: TGTGCCAGCCTAGGGGGATCCCAAGAGACCCAGTACTTC

V: TRBV7-2
D: .
J: TRBJ2-5
CDR3: CASSLTRETQYF
DNA: TGTGCCAGCAGTTTAACCCGGGAGACCCAGTACTTC

V: TRBV7-2
D: TRBD2
J: TRBJ2-1
CDR3: CASSLVRGDNEQFF
DNA: TGTGCCAGCAGCTTAGTTCGGGGGGACAATGAGCAGTTCTTC

V: TRBV6-1
D: .
J: TRBJ2-5
CDR3: CATAKETQYF
DNA: TGTGCCACCGCGAAAGAGACCCAGTACTTC

V: TRBV4-3
D: .
J: TRBJ2-5
CDR3: CASSQGRLEGLATQYF
DNA: TGCGCCAGCAGCCAAGGCCGGCTGGAGGGGTTGGCGACCCAGTACTTC

V: TRBV4-2
D: .
J: TRBJ2-3
CDR3: CASSKTRGQSATDTQYF
DNA: TGTGCCAGCAGCAAAACGAGAGGACAGTCGGCCACAGATACGCAGTATTTT

V: TRBV4-2
D: .
J: TRBJ1-5
CDR3: CASSETDRSDQPQHF
DNA: TGTGCCAGCAGCGAAACAGACAGGTCGGATCAGCCCCAGCATTTT

V: TRBV28
D: TRBD1
J: TRBJ2-6
CDR3: CASSWGQALSGANVLTF
DNA: TGTGCCAGCAGTTGGGGACAGGCTTTATCTGGGGCCAACGTCCTGACTTTC

V: TRBV29-1
D: .
J: TRBJ1-1
CDR3: CSVLQGALGAFF
DNA: TGCAGCGTTCTACAGGGTGCACTTGGAGCTTTCTTT

V: TRBV4-1
D: TRBD1
J: TRBJ1-6
CDR3: CASSLGQGAGSYNSPLHF
DNA: TGCGCCAGCAGCCTCGGACAGGGGGCAGGCTCCTATAATTCACCCCTCCACTTT

V: TRBV28
D: .
J: TRBJ1-6
CDR3: CASSAFSSYNSPLHF
DNA: TGTGCCAGCAGTGCTTTCAGCTCCTATAATTCACCCCTCCACTTT

V: TRBV6-1
D: TRBD1
J: TRBJ1-4
CDR3: CASSDRTGYEKLFF
DNA: TGTGCCAGCAGTGATAGGACAGGGTATGAAAAACTGTTTTTT

V: TRBV7-6
D: TRBD2
J: TRBJ2-1
CDR3: CASSLSGGASYNEQFF
DNA: TGTGCCAGCAGCCTTAGCGGGGGGGCCTCCTACAATGAGCAGTTCTTC

V: TRBV20-1
D: .
J: TRBJ2-1
CDR3: CSARGRFF
DNA: TGCAGTGCCCGGGGGAGGTTCTTC

V: TRBV7-9
D: .
J: TRBJ1-1
CDR3: CASSGQGVTEAFF
DNA: TGTGCCAGCAGCGGTCAAGGGGTGACTGAAGCTTTCTTT

V: TRBV30
D: .
J: TRBJ1-5
CDR3: CAWSVRGGWNQPQHF
DNA: TGTGCCTGGAGTGTAAGGGGAGGTTGGAATCAGCCCCAGCATTTT

V: TRBV15
D: .
J: TRBJ1-4
CDR3: CATSRAVSGNEKLFF
DNA: TGTGCCACCAGCAGAGCGGTGTCGGGTAATGAAAAACTGTTTTTT

V: TRBV5-1
D: .
J: TRBJ2-7
CDR3: CASSLTLGSHEQYF
DNA: TGCGCCAGCAGCTTGACACTCGGGAGCCACGAGCAGTACTTC

V: TRBV29-1
D: .
J: TRBJ1-2
CDR3: CSVEGGSGGYTF
DNA: TGCAGCGTTGAGGGGGGGTCGGGCGGCTACACCTTC

V: TRBV11-3
D: .
J: TRBJ2-1
CDR3: CASSLGPKQFF
DNA: TGTGCCAGCAGCTTAGGGCCGAAGCAGTTCTTC

V: TRBV19
D: TRBD1
J: TRBJ2-1
CDR3: CASSKIQGAHNEQFF
DNA: TGTGCCAGTAGTAAGATACAGGGGGCTCATAATGAGCAGTTCTTC

V: TRBV28
D: TRBD1
J: TRBJ1-1
CDR3: CASRGDRLEAFF
DNA: TGTGCCAGCAGGGGGGACAGGTTAGAAGCTTTCTTT

V: TRBV7-3
D: TRBD1
J: TRBJ1-1
CDR3: CASSLTGTVNTEAFF
DNA: TGTGCCAGCAGCTTAACCGGGACAGTGAACACTGAAGCTTTCTTT

V: TRBV5-1
D: TRBD1
J: TRBJ2-3
CDR3: CASSEGQGKGYASRTDTQYF
DNA: TGCGCCAGCAGCGAGGGACAGGGGAAAGGCTACGCATCCCGCACAGATACGCAGTATTTT

V: TRBV11-1
D: TRBD2
J: TRBJ2-3
CDR3: CASSYMLAVGGPDTQYF
DNA: TGTGCCAGCAGCTATATGCTAGCGGTGGGCGGACCAGATACGCAGTATTTT

V: TRBV7-2
D: .
J: TRBJ2-6
CDR3: CASSLVGPSGANVLTF
DNA: TGTGCCAGCAGCTTAGTGGGGCCATCTGGGGCCAACGTCCTGACTTTC

V: TRBV4-1
D: TRBD2
J: TRBJ2-1
CDR3: CASSRLAGGLYNEQFF
DNA: TGCGCCAGCAGCCGGCTAGCGGGGGGCCTCTACAATGAGCAGTTCTTC

V: TRBV7-9
D: .
J: TRBJ1-3
CDR3: CASSLSGGNTIYF
DNA: TGTGCCAGCAGCTTAAGCGGGGGAAACACCATATATTTT

V: TRBV27
D: TRBD1
J: TRBJ1-2
CDR3: CASWDRRYGYTF
DNA: TGTGCCAGTTGGGACAGGAGATATGGCTACACCTTC